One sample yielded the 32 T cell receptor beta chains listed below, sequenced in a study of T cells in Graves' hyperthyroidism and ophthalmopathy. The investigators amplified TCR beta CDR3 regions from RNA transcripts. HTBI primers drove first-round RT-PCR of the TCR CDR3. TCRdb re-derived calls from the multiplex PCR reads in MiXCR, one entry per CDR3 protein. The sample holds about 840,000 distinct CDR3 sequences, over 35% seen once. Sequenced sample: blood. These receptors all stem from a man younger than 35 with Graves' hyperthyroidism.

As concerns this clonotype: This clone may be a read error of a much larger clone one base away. The CDR3 loop reads CASSRGSQPAYGYTF. CDR3 in DNA: TGTGCCAGCAGCCGAGGGTCACAGCCGGCCTATGGCTACACCTTC. The chain is built from TRBV7-6 and TRBJ1-2; D gene uncertain. Germline V CDR1 and CDR2: SGHVS, FNYEAQ. The CDR3 totals 15 residues. The V end lost 5 bases, the J end lost 4 bases, and 17 bases lay between the germline ends.

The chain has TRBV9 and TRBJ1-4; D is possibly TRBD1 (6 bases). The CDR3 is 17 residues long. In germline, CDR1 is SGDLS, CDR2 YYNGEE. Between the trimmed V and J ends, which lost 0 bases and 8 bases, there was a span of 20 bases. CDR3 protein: CASSVEAIGGPREKLFF. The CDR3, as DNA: TGTGCCAGCAGCGTAGAGGCTATTGGGGGGCCGAGAGAAAAACTGTTTTTT.

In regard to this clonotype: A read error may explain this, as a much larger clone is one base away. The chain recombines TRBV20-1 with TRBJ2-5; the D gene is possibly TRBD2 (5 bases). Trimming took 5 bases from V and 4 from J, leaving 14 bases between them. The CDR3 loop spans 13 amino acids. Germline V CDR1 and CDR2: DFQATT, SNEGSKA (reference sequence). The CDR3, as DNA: TGCAGTGCTCTAACTAGAAGGGTAGAGACCCAGTACTTC. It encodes CSALTRRVETQYF.

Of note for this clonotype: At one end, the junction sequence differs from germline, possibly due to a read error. CDR3 residues: CASSQELASGNHEQYF. The CDR3 DNA sequence: TGCGCCAGCAGCCAAGAATTAGCTAGCGGGAACCACGAGCAGTACTTC. The V call is TRBV7-2, the J call TRBJ2-7; TRBD2 aligns across 9 bases. Germline V gene lookup returns CDR1 SGHTA and CDR2 FQGNSA. This CDR3 comprises 16 residues.

DNA of the CDR3: TGTGCCAGCACCCTTGGCGGGGCGGGGCCCTTGGGATATGTGCAGTACTTC. Residues: CASTLGGAGPLGYVQYF. The rearrangement uses TRBV7-2 and TRBJ2-7, with D possibly matching TRBD2 (6 bases). V lost 7 bases to trimming and J lost 9 bases, with 31 bases between them. CDR3 length: 17 amino acids. CDR1 is SGHTA and CDR2 is FQGNSA in the germline V gene.

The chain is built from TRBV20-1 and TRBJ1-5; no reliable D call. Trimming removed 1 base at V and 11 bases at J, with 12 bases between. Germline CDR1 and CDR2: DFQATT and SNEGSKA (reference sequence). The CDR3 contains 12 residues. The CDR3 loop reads CSARGDQETQHF. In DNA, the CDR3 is TGCAGTGCTAGAGGCGATCAGGAGACCCAGCATTTT.

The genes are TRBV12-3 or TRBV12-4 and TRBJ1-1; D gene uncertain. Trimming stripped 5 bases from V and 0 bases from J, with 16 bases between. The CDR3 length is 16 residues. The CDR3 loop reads CASSSARTGLNTEAFF. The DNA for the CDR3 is TGTGCCAGCAGTAGTGCTCGGACGGGATTGAACACTGAAGCTTTCTTT.

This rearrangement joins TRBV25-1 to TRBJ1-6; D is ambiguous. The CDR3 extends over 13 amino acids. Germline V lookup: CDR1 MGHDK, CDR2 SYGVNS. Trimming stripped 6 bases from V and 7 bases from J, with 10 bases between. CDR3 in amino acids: CASRARKNSPLHF. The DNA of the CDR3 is TGTGCCAGCAGGGCGCGAAAGAATTCACCCCTCCACTTT.

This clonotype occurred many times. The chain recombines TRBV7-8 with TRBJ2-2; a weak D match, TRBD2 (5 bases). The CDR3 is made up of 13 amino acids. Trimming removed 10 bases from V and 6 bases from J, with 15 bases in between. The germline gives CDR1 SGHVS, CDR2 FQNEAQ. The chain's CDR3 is CATGLRESGELFF. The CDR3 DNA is TGTGCCACCGGGTTAAGGGAGTCCGGGGAGCTGTTTTTT.

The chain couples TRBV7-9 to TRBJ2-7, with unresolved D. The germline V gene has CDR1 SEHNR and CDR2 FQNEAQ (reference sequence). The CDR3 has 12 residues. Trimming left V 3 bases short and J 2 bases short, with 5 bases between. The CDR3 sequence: CASSFVPYEQYF. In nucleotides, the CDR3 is TGTGCCAGCAGCTTCGTACCCTACGAGCAGTACTTC.

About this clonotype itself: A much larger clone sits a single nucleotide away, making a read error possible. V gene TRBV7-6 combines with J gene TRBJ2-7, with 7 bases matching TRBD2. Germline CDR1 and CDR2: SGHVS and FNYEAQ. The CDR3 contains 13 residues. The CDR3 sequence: CAGSLGGTKEQYF. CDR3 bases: TGTGCCGGCAGCTTAGGAGGGACTAAGGAGCAGTACTTC.

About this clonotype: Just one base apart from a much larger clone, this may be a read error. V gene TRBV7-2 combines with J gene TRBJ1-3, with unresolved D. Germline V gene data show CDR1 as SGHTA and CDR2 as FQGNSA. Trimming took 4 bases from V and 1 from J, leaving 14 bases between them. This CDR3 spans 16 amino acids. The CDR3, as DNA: TGTGCCAGCAGCTCCTCCCTCTTTGAGTCTGGAAACACCATATATTTT. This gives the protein CASSSSLFESGNTIYF.

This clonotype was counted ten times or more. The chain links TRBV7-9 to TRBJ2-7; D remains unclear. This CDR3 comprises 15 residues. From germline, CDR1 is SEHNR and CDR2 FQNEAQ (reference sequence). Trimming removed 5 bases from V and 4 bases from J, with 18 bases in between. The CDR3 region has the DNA TGTGCCAGCAGCCATCCGGACCCGCAATCTTACGAGCAGTACTTC. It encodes CASSHPDPQSYEQYF.

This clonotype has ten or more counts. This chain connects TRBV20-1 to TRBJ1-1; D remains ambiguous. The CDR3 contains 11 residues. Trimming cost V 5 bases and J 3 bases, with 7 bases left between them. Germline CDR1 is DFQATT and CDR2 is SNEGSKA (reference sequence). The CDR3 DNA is TGCAGTGCTGGTCGAGACACTGAAGCTTTCTTT. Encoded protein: CSAGRDTEAFF.

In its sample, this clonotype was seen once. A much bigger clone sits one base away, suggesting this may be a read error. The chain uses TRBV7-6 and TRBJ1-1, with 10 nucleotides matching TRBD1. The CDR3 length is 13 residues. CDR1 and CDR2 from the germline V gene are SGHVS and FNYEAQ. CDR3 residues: CVSSGGQGTEAFF. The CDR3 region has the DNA TGTGTCAGCAGCGGGGGACAGGGGACTGAAGCTTTCTTT.

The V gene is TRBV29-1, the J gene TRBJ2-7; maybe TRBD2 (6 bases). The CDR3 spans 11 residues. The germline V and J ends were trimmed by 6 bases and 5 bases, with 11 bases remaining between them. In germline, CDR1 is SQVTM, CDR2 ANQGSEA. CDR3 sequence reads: CSVAAGNEQYF. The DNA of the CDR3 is TGCAGCGTGGCCGCGGGGAACGAGCAGTACTTC.

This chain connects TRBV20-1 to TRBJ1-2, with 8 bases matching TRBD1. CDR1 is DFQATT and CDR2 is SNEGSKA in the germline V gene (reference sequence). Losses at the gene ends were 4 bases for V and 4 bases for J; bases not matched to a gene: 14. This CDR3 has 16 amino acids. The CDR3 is CSATDFGQGIFYGYTF. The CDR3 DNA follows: TGCAGTGCTACAGATTTTGGACAGGGAATCTTCTATGGCTACACCTTC.

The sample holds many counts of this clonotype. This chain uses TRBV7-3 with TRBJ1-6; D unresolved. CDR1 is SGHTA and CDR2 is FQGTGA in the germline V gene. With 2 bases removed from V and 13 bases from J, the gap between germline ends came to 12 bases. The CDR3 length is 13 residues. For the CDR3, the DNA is TGTGCCAGCAGCTTACATCCCGGGCGGCCCCTCCACTTT. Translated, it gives CASSLHPGRPLHF.

DNA for the CDR3: TGCGCCAGCAGAACGGGGTCACAGGGAATAAGCACTGAAGCTTTCTTT. Its protein product is CASRTGSQGISTEAFF. The chain carries TRBV5-1 and TRBJ1-1, with a possible D match to TRBD1 (6 bases). The ends were cut back, 5 bases at V and 4 bases at J, with 21 bases in the middle. Germline V gene lookup returns CDR1 SGHRS and CDR2 YFSETQ. The CDR3 runs 16 residues.

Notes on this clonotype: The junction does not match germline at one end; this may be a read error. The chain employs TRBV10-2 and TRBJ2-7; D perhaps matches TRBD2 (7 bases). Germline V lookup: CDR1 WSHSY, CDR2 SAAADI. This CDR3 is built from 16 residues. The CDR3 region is CASSLRGGDTSYEQYF. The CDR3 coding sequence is TGTGCCAGCAGTTTAAGGGGGGGAGACACATCCTACGAGCAGTACTTC.

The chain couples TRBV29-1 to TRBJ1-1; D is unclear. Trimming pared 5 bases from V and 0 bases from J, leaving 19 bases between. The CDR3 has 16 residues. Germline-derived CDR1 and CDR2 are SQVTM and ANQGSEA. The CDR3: CSVLGAEGFMNTEAFF. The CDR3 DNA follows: TGCAGCGTTCTGGGAGCAGAGGGTTTTATGAACACTGAAGCTTTCTTT.

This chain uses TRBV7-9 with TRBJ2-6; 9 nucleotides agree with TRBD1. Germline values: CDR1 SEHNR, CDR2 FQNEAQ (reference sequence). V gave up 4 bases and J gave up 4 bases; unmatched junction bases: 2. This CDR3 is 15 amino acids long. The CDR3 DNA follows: TGTGCCAGCAGCTCAACAGGGGGCGGGGCCAACGTCCTGACTTTC. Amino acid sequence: CASSSTGGGANVLTF.

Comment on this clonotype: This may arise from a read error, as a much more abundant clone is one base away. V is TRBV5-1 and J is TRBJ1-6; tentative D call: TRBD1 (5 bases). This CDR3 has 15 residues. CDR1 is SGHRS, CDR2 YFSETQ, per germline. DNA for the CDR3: TGCGCCAGCAGCCCTACCTGGCAGGGAGATTCATCCCTCCACTTT. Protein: CASSPTWQGDSSLHF.

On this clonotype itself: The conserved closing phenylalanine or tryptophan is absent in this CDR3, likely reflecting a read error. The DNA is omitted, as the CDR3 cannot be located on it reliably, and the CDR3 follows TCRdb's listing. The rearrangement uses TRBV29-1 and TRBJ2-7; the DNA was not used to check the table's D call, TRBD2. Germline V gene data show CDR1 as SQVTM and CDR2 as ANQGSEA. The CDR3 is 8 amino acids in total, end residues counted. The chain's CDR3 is CSVAGLAG.

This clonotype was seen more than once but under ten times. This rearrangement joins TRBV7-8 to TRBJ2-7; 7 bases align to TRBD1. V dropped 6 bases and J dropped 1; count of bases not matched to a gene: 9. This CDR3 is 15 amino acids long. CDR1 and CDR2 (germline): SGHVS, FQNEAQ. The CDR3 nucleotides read TGTGCCAGCAGGAGATCCCGGGACAGTTCCTACGAGCAGTACTTC. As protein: CASRRSRDSSYEQYF.

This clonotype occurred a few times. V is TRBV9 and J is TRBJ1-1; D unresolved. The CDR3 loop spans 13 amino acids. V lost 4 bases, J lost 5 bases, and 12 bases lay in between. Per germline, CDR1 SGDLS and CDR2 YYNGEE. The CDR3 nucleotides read TGTGCCAGCAGCCAATTAGAGGGAACTGAAGCTTTCTTT. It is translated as CASSQLEGTEAFF. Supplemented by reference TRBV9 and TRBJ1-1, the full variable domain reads DSGVTQTPKHLITATGQRVTLRCSPRSGDLSVYWYQQSLDQGLQFLIQYYNGEERAKGNILERFSAQQFPDLHSELNLSSLELGDSALYFCASSQLEGTEAFFGQGTRLTVV.

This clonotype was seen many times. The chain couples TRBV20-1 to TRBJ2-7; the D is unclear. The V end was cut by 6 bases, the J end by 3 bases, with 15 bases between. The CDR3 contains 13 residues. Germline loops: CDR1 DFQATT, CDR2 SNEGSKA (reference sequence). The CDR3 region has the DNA TGCAGTGCCTCTAACCGGCGTGGCTACGAGCAGTACTTC. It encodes CSASNRRGYEQYF.

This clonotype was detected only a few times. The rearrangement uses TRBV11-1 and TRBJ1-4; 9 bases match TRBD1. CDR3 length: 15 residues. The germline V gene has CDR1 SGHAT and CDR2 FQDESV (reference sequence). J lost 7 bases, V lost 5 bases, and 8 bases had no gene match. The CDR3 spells CASSPRQGEVEKLFF. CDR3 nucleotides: TGTGCCAGCAGCCCTAGACAGGGGGAGGTTGAAAAACTGTTTTTT.

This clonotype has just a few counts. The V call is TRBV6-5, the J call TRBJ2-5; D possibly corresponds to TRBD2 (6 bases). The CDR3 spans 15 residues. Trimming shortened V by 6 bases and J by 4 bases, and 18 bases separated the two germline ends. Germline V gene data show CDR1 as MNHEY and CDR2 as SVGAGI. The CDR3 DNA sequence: TGTGCCAGCAGCCCCAGCGGGTTAGGAGCAGAGACCCAGTACTTC. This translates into CASSPSGLGAETQYF.

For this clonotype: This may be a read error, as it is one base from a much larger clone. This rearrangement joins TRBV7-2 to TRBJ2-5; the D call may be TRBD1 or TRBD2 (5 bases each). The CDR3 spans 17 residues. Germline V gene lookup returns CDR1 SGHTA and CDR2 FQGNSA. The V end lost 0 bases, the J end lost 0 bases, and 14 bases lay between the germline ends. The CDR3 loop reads CASSLALKGTDQETQYF. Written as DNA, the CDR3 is TGTGCCAGCAGCTTAGCCCTCAAGGGGACCGACCAAGAGACCCAGTACTTC.

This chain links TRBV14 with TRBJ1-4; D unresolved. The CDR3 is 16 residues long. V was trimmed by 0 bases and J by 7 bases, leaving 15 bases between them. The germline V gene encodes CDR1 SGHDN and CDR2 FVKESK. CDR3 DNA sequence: TGTGCCAGCAGCCAAGATCTCGTCGATTCTCTTGAAAAACTGTTTTTT. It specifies CASSQDLVDSLEKLFF. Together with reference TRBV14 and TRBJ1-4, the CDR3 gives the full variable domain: EAGVTQFPSHSVIEKGQTVTLRCDPISGHDNLYWYRRVMGKEIKFLLHFVKESKQDESGMPNNRFLAERTGGTYSTLKVQPAELEDSGVYFCASSQDLVDSLEKLFFGSGTQLSVL.

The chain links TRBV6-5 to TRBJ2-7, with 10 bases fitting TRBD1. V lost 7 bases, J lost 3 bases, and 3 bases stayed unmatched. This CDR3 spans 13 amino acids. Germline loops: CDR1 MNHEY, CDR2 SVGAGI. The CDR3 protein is CASTRTGGYEQYF. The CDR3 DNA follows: TGTGCCAGCACCCGGACAGGGGGCTACGAGCAGTACTTC.